The rows below give T cell receptor beta chains drawn from one sample of a study of T cell responses to AZD1222 COVID-19 vaccine. TCRdb's copy holds only in-frame clones and misses some; the assay was immunoSEQ multiplex PCR. The sample carries roughly 67,000 clones, more than 70% recorded once. The sequenced sample was peripheral blood, obtained on day 0 of AZD1222 vaccination. These receptors came from an adult in good health. Each CDR3 is given with its conserved first and last residue. The order of the fields is clone size, J gene, D gene, V gene, CDR3 protein, CDR3 DNA. D genes are given only for firm matches. Some rows mark clone size as missing; the rest say once, few, many or name a class of expanded clone.

- | TRBJ1-5 | - | TRBV30 | CAWSAGYNQPQHF | TGTGCCTGGTCAGCAGGGTACAATCAGCCCCAGCATTTT
- | TRBJ2-1 | TRBD1 | TRBV30 | CAWSVGGPLDEQFF | TGTGCCTGGAGTGTAGGGGGCCCTTTGGATGAGCAGTTCTTC
- | TRBJ2-3 | TRBD2 | TRBV5-1 | CASSHKVAGVKDTQYF | TGCGCCAGCAGCCATAAAGTAGCGGGAGTCAAGGATACGCAGTATTTT
- | TRBJ2-7 | TRBD2 | TRBV29-1 | CSASGLAGVVEQYF | TGCAGCGCTTCGGGACTAGCGGGAGTGGTCGAGCAGTACTTC
- | TRBJ2-1 | - | TRBV9 | CASSLHLGAYNEQFF | TGTGCCAGCAGCTTGCACCTAGGAGCCTACAATGAGCAGTTCTTC
- | TRBJ2-5 | - | TRBV14 | CASSQDGLVETQYF | TGTGCCAGCAGCCAAGACGGGCTTGTGGAGACCCAGTACTTC
- | TRBJ1-3 | - | TRBV19 | CASASTGQLSGNTIYF | TGTGCCAGTGCCTCCACAGGGCAGCTCTCTGGAAACACCATATATTTT
- | TRBJ1-3 | - | TRBV28 | CASSGVFGNTIYF | TGTGCCAGCAGCGGTGTTTTTGGAAACACCATATATTTT
- | TRBJ2-1 | - | TRBV4-1 | CASSQVTRGDNEQFF | TGCGCCAGCAGCCAAGTTACTAGGGGGGACAATGAGCAGTTCTTC
- | TRBJ1-3 | - | TRBV3-1/TRBV3-2 | CASSQRFRGGPNSGNTIYF | TGTGCCAGCAGCCAAAGGTTTCGGGGAGGCCCCAACTCTGGAAACACCATATATTTT
- | TRBJ1-2 | TRBD1 | TRBV19 | CASSLRTGANYGYTF | TGTGCCAGTAGTTTAAGGACAGGGGCAAACTATGGCTACACCTTC
- | TRBJ2-7 | - | TRBV7-9 | CASSPTGRESKEQYF | TGTGCCAGCAGCCCAACGGGGCGGGAATCGAAAGAGCAGTACTTC
- | TRBJ1-1 | - | TRBV19 | CASSKQGNTEAFF | TGTGCCAGTAGTAAACAGGGGAACACTGAAGCTTTCTTT
- | TRBJ2-3 | - | TRBV7-6 | CASSLVGGPGDTQYF | TGTGCCAGCAGCTTAGTCGGGGGGCCGGGAGATACGCAGTATTTT
once | TRBJ2-1 | TRBD2 | TRBV6-4 | CASSASGSSYNEQFF | TGTGCCAGCAGCGCTAGCGGCAGCTCCTACAATGAGCAGTTCTTC
once | TRBJ2-7 | - | TRBV7-6 | CASSRYKLAEQYF | TGTGCCAGCAGCCGGTACAAGCTTGCCGAGCAGTACTTC
- | TRBJ1-3 | - | TRBV2 | CASRTGGGSGNTIYF | TGTGCCAGCAGGACGGGCGGGGGATCTGGAAACACCATATATTTT
few | TRBJ1-3 | TRBD1 | TRBV18 | CASSPRQGEVSGNTIYF | TGTGCCAGCTCACCTAGACAGGGAGAAGTCTCTGGAAACACCATATATTTT
- | TRBJ1-2 | - | TRBV2 | CASSEFRQQTYGYTF | TGTGCCAGCAGTGAATTTAGGCAGCAAACATATGGCTACACCTTC
few | TRBJ2-1 | TRBD2 | TRBV6-4 | CASSLTSGTSGEQFF | TGTGCCAGCAGTTTGACTAGCGGGACTTCAGGTGAGCAGTTCTTC
- | TRBJ1-2 | - | TRBV6-2/TRBV6-3 | CASSYSSEKYGYTF | TGTGCCAGCAGTTACTCCTCGGAGAAATATGGCTACACCTTC
- | TRBJ2-1 | - | TRBV7-2 | CASSLRHGNEQFF | TGTGCCAGCAGCCTTCGACACGGTAATGAGCAGTTCTTC
- | TRBJ1-1 | - | TRBV19 | CASSILQQIAFF | TGTGCCAGTAGTATCCTACAGCAAATTGCTTTCTTT
- | TRBJ2-7 | TRBD1 | TRBV7-2 | CASSGQGAYEQYF | TGTGCCAGCAGCGGACAGGGGGCCTACGAGCAGTACTTC
once | TRBJ1-5 | - | TRBV19 | CASSIGGWSNQPQHF | TGTGCCAGTAGTATAGGAGGTTGGAGCAATCAGCCCCAGCATTTT
- | TRBJ1-1 | TRBD1 | TRBV3-1/TRBV3-2 | CASSQAPGTAAFF | TGTGCCAGCAGCCAAGCCCCCGGGACAGCAGCTTTCTTT
many | TRBJ2-1 | TRBD2 | TRBV4-3 | CASSQDYLAGYNEQFF | TGCGCCAGCAGCCAAGATTACCTAGCGGGATACAATGAGCAGTTCTTC
- | TRBJ2-1 | TRBD2 | TRBV19 | CASRFGTSGTRFF | TGTGCCAGTAGATTCGGGACTAGCGGCACGCGGTTCTTC
- | TRBJ2-7 | - | TRBV9 | CASSARPRGEQYF | TGTGCCAGCAGCGCCCGTCCTAGGGGCGAGCAGTACTTC
- | TRBJ2-7 | - | TRBV2 | CASSELPSHRTDYEQYF | TGTGCCAGCAGTGAGTTGCCCTCGCACAGGACAGACTACGAGCAGTACTTC
once | TRBJ2-5 | - | TRBV5-1 | CASSLGGGAAQYF | TGCGCCAGCAGCTTGGGGGGGGGCGCAGCCCAGTACTTC
- | TRBJ1-5 | - | TRBV28 | CASSFARGGNQPQHF | TGTGCCAGCAGTTTCGCCAGGGGAGGCAATCAGCCCCAGCATTTT
once | TRBJ2-7 | - | TRBV7-8 | CASSLGGSSNEQYF | TGTGCCAGCAGCTTAGGGGGGAGTTCTAACGAGCAGTACTTC
few | TRBJ2-3 | TRBD2 | TRBV30 | CAWSETSGNTDTQYF | TGTGCCTGGAGCGAGACTAGCGGGAACACAGATACGCAGTATTTT
- | TRBJ2-1 | - | TRBV11-2 | CASSFGRDNEQFF | TGTGCCAGCAGCTTTGGACGGGACAATGAGCAGTTCTTC
- | TRBJ1-1 | - | TRBV5-1 | CASSLGAGNTEAFF | TGCGCCAGCAGCTTGGGGGCGGGGAACACTGAAGCTTTCTTT
- | TRBJ2-7 | TRBD2 | TRBV12-3/TRBV12-4 | CASRSGRAYEQYF | TGTGCCAGCCGCAGCGGGAGGGCCTACGAGCAGTACTTC
- | TRBJ2-1 | TRBD2 | TRBV11-2 | CASSLREGPDEQFF | TGTGCCAGCAGCTTACGGGAGGGCCCGGATGAGCAGTTCTTC
- | TRBJ1-2 | - | TRBV21-1 | CASSKDLPVSANYGYTF | TGTGCCAGCAGCAAAGATCTCCCGGTCTCAGCTAACTATGGCTACACCTTC
- | TRBJ2-6 | - | TRBV9 | CASSVDTSGGANVLTF | TGTGCCAGCAGCGTAGATACCTCAGGAGGGGCCAACGTCCTGACTTTC
- | TRBJ1-4 | - | TRBV11-2 | CASSFGPPGIELFF | TGTGCCAGCAGCTTTGGACCCCCGGGAATTGAACTGTTTTTT
- | TRBJ2-3 | TRBD1 | TRBV4-3 | CASSPDRGRTDTQYF | TGCGCCAGCAGCCCGGACAGGGGGCGCACAGATACGCAGTATTTT
- | TRBJ1-5 | - | TRBV6-6 | CASSSRGQPQHF | TGTGCCAGCAGTTCACGGGGCCAGCCCCAGCATTTT
- | TRBJ2-7 | TRBD2 | TRBV7-2 | CASSSTSGRTYEQYF | TGTGCCAGCAGCTCGACTAGCGGGAGGACCTACGAGCAGTACTTC
- | TRBJ1-3 | TRBD1 | TRBV4-1 | CASSQAWPLQGAYSGNTIYF | TGCGCCAGCAGCCAAGCCTGGCCTCTACAGGGGGCGTACTCTGGAAACACCATATATTTT
- | TRBJ2-2 | - | TRBV5-1 | CAATDSNTGELFF | TGCGCCGCGACAGACTCGAACACCGGGGAGCTGTTTTTT
- | TRBJ1-4 | - | TRBV6-1 | CASSESPGTNEKLFF | TGTGCCAGCAGTGAAAGCCCGGGGACTAATGAAAAACTGTTTTTT
- | TRBJ1-4 | - | TRBV20-1 | CSASRPGAGEKLFF | TGCAGTGCTAGTCGACCGGGGGCGGGAGAAAAACTGTTTTTT
- | TRBJ1-5 | - | TRBV12-5 | CASGLVDSFNQPQHF | TGTGCTAGTGGTTTGGTGGACAGCTTCAATCAGCCCCAGCATTTT
- | TRBJ1-4 | - | TRBV30 | CAWRGKGLATNEKLFF | TGTGCCTGGAGGGGAAAGGGCCTCGCAACTAATGAAAAACTGTTTTTT
- | TRBJ2-3 | - | TRBV4-2 | CASSQDRRTDTQYF | TGTGCCAGCAGCCAAGATCGTCGCACAGATACGCAGTATTTT